This T cell receptor beta chain was recorded in a study of T cells expressing NK-cell markers (dated by TCRdb to 2018 to 2020). Some background on the complete study: Three sorted T-cell subsets (CD3+CD56+NKG2C+, CD3+CD56+NKG2C- and CD3+CD56-NKG2C+) from several donors had their TCR beta-chain repertoires profiled. Of the eight sequenced donors, seven were found to be HCMV-seropositive and one was found to be HCMV-seronegative. Randomly selected healthy volunteers, three men and five women, were used as the eight sequenced donors. Libraries were sequenced as 2 x 150 bp reads on Illumina HiSeq 2000/2500, MiSeq or NextSeq. Overall results and qualifications from the work: Whether the expanded NKG2C-expressing T cell clones were specific for HCMV antigens remained unclear. Those dominant clonotypes were again the most abundant among CD3+CD56-NKG2C+ cells in four donors, at roughly 25-60.1%. In several donors, the dominant CD3+CD56+NKG2C+ clonotypes were found to rank among the top 10 CD8+ clonotypes and to make up about 1.0-7.5% of CD8+ T cells.

HCMV serostatus was determined by detecting HCMV-specific IgG in serum with a commercial ELISA kit. Ficoll density gradient centrifugation was used to isolate peripheral blood mononuclear cells from blood. As regards this clonotype: Its antigen remains undetermined.

Its CDR3 holds 14 amino acids, cysteine through phenylalanine. DNA was not recorded. Sequences MNHEY (CDR1) and SVGEGT (CDR2) are obtained from the germline V gene. Sequencing was performed on an Illumina HiSeq 2000. TCR beta cDNA libraries were prepared using 5'RACE template switching, which introduced a universal primer site and unique molecular identifiers. Priming for cDNA synthesis came from the TCR beta constant segment, and two successive PCR amplification steps followed. The published analysis was carried out like this. MIGEC handled demultiplexing of the reads and grouping by UMI, while MiTCR was used to assemble and quantify clonotypes. To remove erroneous sequences, TCR cDNA sequences were retained only when supported by two or more reads. Downstream repertoire analysis used the tcR package, and clonotypes were matched across fractions by CDR3 nucleotide sequence plus V segment. VDJmatch was used to annotate antigen specificity against VDJdb, with one amino acid substitution allowed in CDR3. TCRdb reprocessed the reads, so every CDR3 protein sequence counts as one entry and DNA is not shown. TCRdb's processing, not the authors', yielded these V and J calls. The table for this sample records over 200,000 distinct CDR3 sequences. Clones ranked in the top ten supply approximately 0.42% of the sample.

The source of this sequence is a man younger than 35 in good health. Donor details come from another sample of the same person, matched by shared clones. The sample taken for sequencing was blood T cells: a sorted CD56 or NKG2C T cell subset, CD4+ or CD8+ T cells, or bulk PBMC T cells (not recorded which). The chain couples TRBV6-2 or TRBV6-3 to TRBJ1-2. The CDR3 loop reads CASSYARQLYGYTF.